The sequence of this TCR beta chain was determined in a study of blood T cell repertoires in COVID-19. Study in general: The study drew acute and convalescent COVID-19 samples from the United States, Italy and Spain.

Profiled with immunoSEQ multiplex PCR; TCRdb holds only in-frame clones, not every one. The data hold under 250,000 clones, with approximately 90% observed a single time. V trimming: 3 bases; J trimming: 4 bases; junction bases outside the gene matches: 2. Germline CDR1 and CDR2: SGHRS and YFSETQ. CDR3 size: 15 residues. Specimen: PBMCs or T cells enriched from blood (not recorded which). The chain couples TRBV5-1 to TRBJ2-2; 11 bases map to TRBD1. The receptor was isolated from a woman under 30 in a cohort exposed to, infected with or recovered from COVID-19 (not recorded which). CDR3 coding DNA: TGCGCCAGCAGCTGGGGGACAGGGGGCACCGGGGAGCTGTTTTTT. The encoded protein is CASSWGTGGTGELFF.